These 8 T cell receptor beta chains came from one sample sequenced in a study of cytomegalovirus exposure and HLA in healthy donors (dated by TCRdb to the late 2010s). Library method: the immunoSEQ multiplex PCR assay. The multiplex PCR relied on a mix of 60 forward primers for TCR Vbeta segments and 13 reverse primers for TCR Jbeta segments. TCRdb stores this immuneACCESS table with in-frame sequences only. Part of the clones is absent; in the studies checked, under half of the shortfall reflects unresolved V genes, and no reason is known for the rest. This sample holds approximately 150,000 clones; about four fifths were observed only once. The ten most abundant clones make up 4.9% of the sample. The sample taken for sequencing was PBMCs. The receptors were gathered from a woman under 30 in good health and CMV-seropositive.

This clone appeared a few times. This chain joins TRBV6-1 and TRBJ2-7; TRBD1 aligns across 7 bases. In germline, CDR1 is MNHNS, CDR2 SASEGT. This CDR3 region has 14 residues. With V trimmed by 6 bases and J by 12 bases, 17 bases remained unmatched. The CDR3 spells CASSPDREFASRYF. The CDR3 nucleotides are TGTGCCAGCAGCCCCGACAGGGAATTCGCAAGCAGGTACTTC.

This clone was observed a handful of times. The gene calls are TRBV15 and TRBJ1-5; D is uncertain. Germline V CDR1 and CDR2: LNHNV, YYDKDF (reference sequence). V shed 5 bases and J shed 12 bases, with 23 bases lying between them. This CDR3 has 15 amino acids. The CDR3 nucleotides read TGTGCCACCAGCGAAGGAGGCTTCGCCGGTCGTGTCCAGCATTTT. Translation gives CATSEGGFAGRVQHF.

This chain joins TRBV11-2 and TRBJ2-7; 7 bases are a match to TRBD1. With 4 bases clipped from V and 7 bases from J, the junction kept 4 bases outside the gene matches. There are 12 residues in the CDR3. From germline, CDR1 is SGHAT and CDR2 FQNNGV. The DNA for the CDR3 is TGTGCCAGCAGCTCGCCGGGACAGGAGCAGTACTTC. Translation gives CASSSPGQEQYF.

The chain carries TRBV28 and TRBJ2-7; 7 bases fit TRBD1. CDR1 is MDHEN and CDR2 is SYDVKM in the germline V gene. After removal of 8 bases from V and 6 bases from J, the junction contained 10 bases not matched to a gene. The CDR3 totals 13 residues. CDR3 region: CASYNPDRSEQYF. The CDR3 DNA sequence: TGTGCCAGCTATAACCCGGACAGGTCCGAGCAGTACTTC.

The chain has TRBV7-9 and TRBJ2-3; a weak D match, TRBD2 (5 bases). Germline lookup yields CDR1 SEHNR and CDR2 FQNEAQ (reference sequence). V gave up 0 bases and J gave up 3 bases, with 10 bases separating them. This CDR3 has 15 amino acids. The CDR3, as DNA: TGTGCCAGCAGCTTAGCCTCGCGGAGGACAGATACGCAGTATTTT. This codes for CASSLASRRTDTQYF.

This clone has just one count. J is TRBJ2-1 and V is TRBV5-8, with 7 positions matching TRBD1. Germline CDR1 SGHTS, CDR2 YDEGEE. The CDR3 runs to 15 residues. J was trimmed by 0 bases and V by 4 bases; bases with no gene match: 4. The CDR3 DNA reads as TGTGCCAGCAGCCAACAGGGGAGCTCCTACAATGAGCAGTTCTTC. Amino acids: CASSQQGSSYNEQFF.

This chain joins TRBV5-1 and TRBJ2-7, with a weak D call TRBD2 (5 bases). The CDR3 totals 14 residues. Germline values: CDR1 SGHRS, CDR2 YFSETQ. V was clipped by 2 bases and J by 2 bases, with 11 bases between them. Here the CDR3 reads CASSFGRDTYEQYF. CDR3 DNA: TGCGCCAGCAGCTTCGGACGGGATACCTACGAGCAGTACTTC.

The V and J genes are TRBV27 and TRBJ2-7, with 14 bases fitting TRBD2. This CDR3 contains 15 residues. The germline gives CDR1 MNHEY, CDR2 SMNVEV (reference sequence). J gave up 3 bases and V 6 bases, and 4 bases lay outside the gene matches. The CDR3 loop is CASSVGTSGSYEQYF. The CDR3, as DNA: TGTGCCAGCAGCGTAGGGACTAGCGGGAGCTACGAGCAGTACTTC.